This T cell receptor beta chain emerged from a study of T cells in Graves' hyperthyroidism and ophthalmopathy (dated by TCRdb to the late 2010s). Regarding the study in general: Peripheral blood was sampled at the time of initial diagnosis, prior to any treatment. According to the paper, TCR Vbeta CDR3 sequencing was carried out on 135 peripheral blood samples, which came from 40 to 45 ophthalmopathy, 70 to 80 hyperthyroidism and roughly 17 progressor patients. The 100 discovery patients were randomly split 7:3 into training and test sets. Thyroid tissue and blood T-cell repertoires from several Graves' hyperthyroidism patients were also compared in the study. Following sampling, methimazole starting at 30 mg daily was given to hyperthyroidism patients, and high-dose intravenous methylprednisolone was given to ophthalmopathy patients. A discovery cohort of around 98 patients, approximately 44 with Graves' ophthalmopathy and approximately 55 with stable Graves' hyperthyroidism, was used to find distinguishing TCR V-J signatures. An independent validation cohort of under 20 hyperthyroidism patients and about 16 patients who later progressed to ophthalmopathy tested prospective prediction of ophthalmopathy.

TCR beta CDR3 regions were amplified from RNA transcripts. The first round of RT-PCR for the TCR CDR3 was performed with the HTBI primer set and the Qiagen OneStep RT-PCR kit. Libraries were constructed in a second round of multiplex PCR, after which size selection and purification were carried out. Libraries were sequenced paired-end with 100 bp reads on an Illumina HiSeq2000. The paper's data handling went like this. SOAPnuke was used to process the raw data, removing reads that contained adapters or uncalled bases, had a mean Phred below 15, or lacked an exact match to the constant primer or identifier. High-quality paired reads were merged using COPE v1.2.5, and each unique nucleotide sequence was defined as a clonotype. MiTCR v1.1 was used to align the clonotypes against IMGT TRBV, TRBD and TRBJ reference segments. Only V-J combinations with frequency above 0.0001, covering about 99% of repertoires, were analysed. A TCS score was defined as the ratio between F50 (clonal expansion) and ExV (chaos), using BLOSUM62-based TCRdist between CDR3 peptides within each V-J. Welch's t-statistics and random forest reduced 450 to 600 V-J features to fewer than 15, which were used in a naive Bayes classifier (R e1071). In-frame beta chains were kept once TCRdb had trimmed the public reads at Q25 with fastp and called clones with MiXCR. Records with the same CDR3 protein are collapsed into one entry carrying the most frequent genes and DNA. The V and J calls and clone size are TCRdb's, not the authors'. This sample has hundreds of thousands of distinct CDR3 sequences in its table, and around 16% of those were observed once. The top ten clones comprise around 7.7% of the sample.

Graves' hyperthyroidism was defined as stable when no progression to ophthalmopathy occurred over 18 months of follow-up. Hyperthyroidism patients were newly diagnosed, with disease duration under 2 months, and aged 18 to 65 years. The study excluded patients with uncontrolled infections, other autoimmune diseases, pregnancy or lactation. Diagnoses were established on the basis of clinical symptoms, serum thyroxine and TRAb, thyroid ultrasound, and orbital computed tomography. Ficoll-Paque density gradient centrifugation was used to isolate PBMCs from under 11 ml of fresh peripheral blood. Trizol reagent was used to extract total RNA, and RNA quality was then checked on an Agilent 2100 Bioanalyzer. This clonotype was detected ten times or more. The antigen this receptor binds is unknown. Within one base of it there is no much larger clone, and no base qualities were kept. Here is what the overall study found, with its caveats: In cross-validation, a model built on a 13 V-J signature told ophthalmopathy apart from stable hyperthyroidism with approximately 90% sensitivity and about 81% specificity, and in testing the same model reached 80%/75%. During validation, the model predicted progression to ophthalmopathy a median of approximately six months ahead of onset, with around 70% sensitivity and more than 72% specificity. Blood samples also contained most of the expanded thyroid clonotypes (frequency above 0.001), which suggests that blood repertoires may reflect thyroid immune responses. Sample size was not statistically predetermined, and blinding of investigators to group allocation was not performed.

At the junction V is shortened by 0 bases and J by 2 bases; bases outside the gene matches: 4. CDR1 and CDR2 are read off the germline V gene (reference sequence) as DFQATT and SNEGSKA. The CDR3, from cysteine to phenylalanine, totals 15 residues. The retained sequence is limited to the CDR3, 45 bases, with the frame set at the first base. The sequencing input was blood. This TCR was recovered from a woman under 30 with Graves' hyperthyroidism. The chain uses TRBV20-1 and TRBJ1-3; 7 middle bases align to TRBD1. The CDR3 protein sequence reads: CSARDLDRAGNTIYF. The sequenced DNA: TGCAGTGCTAGAGATCTTGACAGGGCTGGAAACACCATATATTTT.